The rows below give T cell receptor beta chains drawn from one sample of a study of control samples from healthy donors and cancer patients. TCRdb's table, derived via immunoSEQ multiplex PCR, lists solely in-frame clones and lacks some. The repertoire holds 94,000 or so clones, with roughly 84% as singletons. What was sequenced was PBMCs. These receptors were collected from a man aged 65 to 79 with lung cancer. Both conserved end residues are trimmed from each CDR3.

TRBV6-6,TRBJ1-2,ASSYSNGGAGEGYT
TRBV4-3,TRBJ2-2,ASSQESPDWSYTGELF
TRBV6-5,TRBJ1-2,ASKGDYYGYT
TRBV29-1,TRBJ1-2,SARDRGAGGYT
TRBV18,TRBJ1-1,ASSPLPTGGRNTEAF
TRBV7-2,TRBJ1-4,ASRRAGTNEKLF
TRBV28,TRBJ2-3,ASNNPLVTGETQY
TRBV18,TRBJ1-5,ASSPRTGNQPQH
TRBV7-9,TRBJ1-1,ASSLGTANTEAF
TRBV6-2/TRBV6-3,TRBJ2-7,ASSYGGGEQY
TRBV19,TRBJ1-1,ASSSTGNTEAF
TRBV19,TRBJ2-3,ASSKQGGWDTDTQY
TRBV5-4,TRBJ2-5,ASSSTSSAQY
TRBV9,TRBJ1-2,ASSVHRDSHNYGYT
TRBV20-1,TRBJ1-2,SASDGGYT
TRBV27,TRBJ1-1,ASRTGFGSTEAF
TRBV6-5,TRBJ1-2,ASSTGYGYT
TRBV5-1,TRBJ2-2,ASSLGASGGAIGELF
TRBV18,TRBJ2-2,ASSNQYPGGENTGELF
TRBV10-3,TRBJ2-1,AISESLVEQF
TRBV10-1,TRBJ1-6,ASSSTGGLSPLH
TRBV2,TRBJ2-2,ASSSSGLNTGELF
TRBV6-1,TRBJ1-2,ASSEGRINYGYT
TRBV4-3,TRBJ1-4,ASSPVGTGDRLF
TRBV20-1,TRBJ2-1,SAQGYNEQF
TRBV10-3,TRBJ2-1,AISPTPGLAGGGEQF
TRBV24-1,TRBJ2-3,ATSAVGTTLDTQY
TRBV6-2/TRBV6-3,TRBJ2-1,ASSLGGEQF
TRBV5-8,TRBJ2-7,ASSSRDRGQQY
TRBV6-6,TRBJ2-7,ASSPGSGGTYEQY
TRBV19,TRBJ1-2,ASSEQGADGYT
TRBV16,TRBJ1-4,ASSPRGLGEKLF
TRBV6-6,TRBJ1-1,ASSDPTGLSEAF
TRBV5-4,TRBJ2-7,ASRRTNSYEQY
TRBV3-1/TRBV3-2,TRBJ1-5,ASSQDSGGGQPQH
TRBV30,TRBJ1-5,AWSGGFGRENQPQH
TRBV19,TRBJ2-2,ASSLGDSGTGELF
TRBV18,TRBJ2-5,ASSPRSGAQETQY
TRBV2,TRBJ1-4,ASSEEGGGGNEKLF
TRBV5-6,TRBJ1-1,ASSLSGDSEAF
TRBV6-5,TRBJ2-2,ASSYGGAGELF